These 25 T cell receptor beta chains were sequenced from one sample in a study of blood T cell repertoires in COVID-19. Sequenced by immunoSEQ multiplex PCR; TCRdb stores in-frame clones only, minus some. The profile shows around 400,000 clones, around 83% of them singletons. Material for sequencing was PBMCs or T cells enriched from blood (not recorded which). The receptors shown here come from a woman in her forties or fifties who had recovered from COVID-19.

In its sample, this clone was seen once. The V call is TRBV4-3, the J call TRBJ1-6; 9 nucleotides line up with TRBD1. The CDR3 is 17 residues long. CDR1 is LGHNA and CDR2 is YSLEER in the germline V gene. V lost 3 bases, J lost 8 bases, and 11 bases stayed unmatched. The CDR3: CASSQEPPTGGDSPLHF. CDR3 nucleotides: TGCGCCAGCAGCCAGGAACCCCCTACAGGGGGCGATTCACCCCTCCACTTT.

The rearrangement uses TRBV5-5 and TRBJ1-2, with a weak D call TRBD1 (5 bases). The germline V and J ends were trimmed by 3 bases and 4 bases, with 13 bases remaining between them. Germline V lookup: CDR1 SGHKS, CDR2 YYEKEE (reference sequence). The CDR3 extends over 14 amino acids. CDR3 residues: CASSSPGTAYGYTF. The CDR3 coding sequence is TGTGCCAGCAGCTCCCCCGGGACTGCCTATGGCTACACCTTC.

This clone appeared a single time. A clone one base away is much larger, so this may be a read error. This sequence joins TRBV5-4 and TRBJ1-1, with 8 bases aligning to TRBD1. This CDR3 comprises 15 residues. Germline CDR1 SGHNT, CDR2 YYREEE (reference sequence). With 1 base clipped from V and 0 bases from J, the junction kept 2 bases outside the gene matches. The CDR3 loop is CASSLQGALNTEAFF. Written as DNA, the CDR3 is TGTGCCAGCAGCTTGCAGGGGGCCTTGAACACTGAAGCTTTCTTT.

This clone occurred once. The chain has TRBV28 and TRBJ2-1, with TRBD2 matching over 8 bases. The germline V gene has CDR1 MDHEN and CDR2 SYDVKM. This CDR3 comprises 14 residues. V lost 3 bases and J lost 9; bases outside the gene matches: 7. The CDR3 sequence: CASSFWREAGEQFF. CDR3 in DNA: TGTGCCAGCAGTTTTTGGCGGGAGGCAGGTGAGCAGTTCTTC.

The chain recombines TRBV6-5 with TRBJ2-7; 8 bases fit TRBD1. Germline V gives CDR1 MNHEY, CDR2 SVGAGI. The CDR3 has 15 amino acids. V gave up 2 bases and J gave up 7 bases; unmatched junction bases: 10. For the CDR3, the DNA is TGTGCCAGCAGTTACCTGGGCAGGGGGCTTCGAGAGCAGTACTTC. Its protein is CASSYLGRGLREQYF.

The rearrangement links TRBV2 to TRBJ1-2, with 9 bases lining up with TRBD1. The V gene's germline CDR1 is SNHLY and CDR2 FYNNEI. The CDR3 runs 14 residues. V dropped 2 bases and J dropped 6; count of bases not matched to a gene: 4. The CDR3 DNA is TGTGCCAGCAGTGAACTACGGGACAGGGATGGCTACACCTTC. Encoded protein: CASSELRDRDGYTF.

The V call is TRBV7-9, the J call TRBJ2-2; D is undetermined. Germline values: CDR1 SEHNR, CDR2 FQNEAQ (reference sequence). The CDR3 consists of 13 residues. Trimming pared 3 bases from V and 1 base from J, leaving 3 bases between. The CDR3, as DNA: TGTGCCAGCAGCTTTAGGAACACCGGGGAGCTGTTTTTT. Its translation is CASSFRNTGELFF.

This chain joins TRBV19 and TRBJ2-3; 7 positions match TRBD1. Germline V gene data show CDR1 as LNHDA and CDR2 as SQIVND (reference sequence). The CDR3 covers 13 residues. Trimming cost V 10 bases and J 5 bases; bases outside gene matches: 9. CDR3 coding DNA: TGTGCCACCCAACAGGGGCCGAGAGATACGCAGTATTTT. Its protein is CATQQGPRDTQYF.

V usage is TRBV9 and J usage is TRBJ2-1; 8 bases map to TRBD2. The V and J ends lost 3 bases and 8 bases, in that order; junction bases with no gene match: 16. Germline loops: CDR1 SGDLS, CDR2 YYNGEE. This CDR3 comprises 17 residues. DNA of the CDR3: TGTGCCAGCAGCGCCGCGGGAGGAGGGTTAGCTTCGGATGAGCAGTTCTTC. Its protein is CASSAAGGGLASDEQFF.

The rearrangement links TRBV7-2 to TRBJ1-2; weak D call: TRBD1 (5 bases). With 6 bases removed from V and 2 bases from J, the gap between germline ends came to 16 bases. Germline values: CDR1 SGHTA, CDR2 FQGNSA. The CDR3 spans 15 residues. The CDR3 loop is CASSYFQGLNYGYTF. CDR3 DNA sequence: TGTGCCAGCAGTTACTTCCAGGGTCTCAACTATGGCTACACCTTC. Using reference TRBV7-2 and TRBJ1-2 for the parts outside the CDR3, the full variable domain is GAGVSQSPSNKVTEKGKDVELRCDPISGHTALYWYRQSLGQGLEFLIYFQGNSAPDKSGLPSDRFSAERTGGSVSTLTIQRTQQEDSAVYLCASSYFQGLNYGYTFGSGTRLTVV.

The J gene is TRBJ1-1, the V gene TRBV6-5; a weak D match, TRBD1 (6 bases). The CDR3 spans 12 residues. Germline V gene lookup returns CDR1 MNHEY and CDR2 SVGAGI. V lost 5 bases to trimming and J lost 5 bases, with 9 bases between them. The CDR3 bases are TGTGCCAGCAGTACAGGGAAAACTGAAGCTTTCTTT. It specifies CASSTGKTEAFF.

The rearrangement joins TRBV28 to TRBJ1-1; 8 nucleotides align to TRBD1. J was trimmed by 6 bases and V by 8 bases; bases with no gene match: 8. The CDR3 spans 13 residues. In germline, CDR1 is MDHEN, CDR2 SYDVKM. The CDR3 sequence is CASAWTGRAEAFF. The CDR3 DNA is TGTGCCAGCGCCTGGACAGGGAGGGCTGAAGCTTTCTTT.

The chain has TRBV2 and TRBJ1-3, with a possible D match to TRBD1 (5 bases). From germline, CDR1 is SNHLY and CDR2 FYNNEI. Trimming left V 6 bases short and J 2 bases short, with 11 bases between. The CDR3 is 14 residues long. CDR3 amino acids: CASSEPGAGNTIYF. For the CDR3, the DNA is TGTGCCAGCAGCGAGCCGGGGGCTGGAAACACCATATATTTT.

This chain connects TRBV19 to TRBJ1-5, with D perhaps TRBD1 (6 bases). This CDR3 has 17 amino acids. Trimming left V 8 bases short and J 0 bases short, with 20 bases between. Germline loops: CDR1 LNHDA, CDR2 SQIVND (reference sequence). The CDR3 bases are TGTGCCAGTCGGTCGGGGGGCCAGCAATATAGCAATCAGCCCCAGCATTTT. It translates to CASRSGGQQYSNQPQHF.

About this clone itself: Other nucleotide sequences from this sample produce the same CDR3. The rearrangement links TRBV19 to TRBJ2-2; 7 positions match TRBD1. Germline lookup yields CDR1 LNHDA and CDR2 SQIVND (reference sequence). The junction had 4 bases not matched to a gene; V was cut back by 4 bases and J by 2 bases. This CDR3 region has 15 residues. The CDR3 spells CASSRQGLNTGELFF. CDR3 in DNA: TGTGCCAGTAGTAGACAGGGCCTTAACACCGGGGAGCTGTTTTTT.

CDR3 DNA sequence: TGTGCCAGCAGTGTGGGCAGGGCTAGCAATCAGCCCCAGCATTTT. Protein product: CASSVGRASNQPQHF. The chain recombines TRBV2 with TRBJ1-5; TRBD1 might be the D (5 bases). Germline lookup yields CDR1 SNHLY and CDR2 FYNNEI. The CDR3 length is 15 residues. The germline V and J ends were trimmed by 4 bases and 0 bases, with 10 bases remaining between them.

The chain links TRBV21-1 to TRBJ2-3; the D call of TRBD1 is as the table states it, not checked on the DNA. TRBV21-1 is classified as a pseudogene. The length of the CDR3 is 20 residues. CDR3 DNA: TGTGCCAGCAGCCCCAGTAGGGACAGCCAAACCCAGAGGTCCACAGATACGCAGTATTTT. The encoded protein is CASSPSRDSQTQRSTDTQYF.

The chain has TRBV6-1 and TRBJ1-1, with 8 bases lining up with TRBD1. The CDR3 is 15 amino acids. CDR1 and CDR2 from the germline V gene are MNHNS and SASEGT. V trimming: 1 base; J trimming: 1 base; junction bases outside the gene matches: 2. The CDR3 DNA follows: TGTGCCAGCAGTGAAGTCGGGACAGGGAACACTGAAGCTTTCTTT. Its translation: CASSEVGTGNTEAFF.

The V call is TRBV19, the J call TRBJ1-3; D is ambiguous. Germline V CDR1 and CDR2: LNHDA, SQIVND (reference sequence). V lost 5 bases and J 6 bases, leaving 8 bases between the germline ends. This CDR3 contains 12 residues. DNA of the CDR3: TGTGCCAGTAGTTTCAACACAAACACCATATATTTT. Encoded protein: CASSFNTNTIYF.

This clone came up many times. The chain combines TRBV19 with TRBJ1-5; D unclear. The V gene lost 6 bases and the J gene lost 2 bases, with 8 bases spanning the gap. Germline V gene data show CDR1 as LNHDA and CDR2 as SQIVND (reference sequence). This CDR3 comprises 13 residues. CDR3 loop: CASSGYGNQPQHF. The CDR3 region has the DNA TGTGCCAGTAGCGGGTATGGCAATCAGCCCCAGCATTTT.

The V and J genes are TRBV5-1 and TRBJ2-1, with TRBD1 identical over 9 bases. The germline gives CDR1 SGHRS, CDR2 YFSETQ. The J segment lost 6 bases and the V segment lost 2 bases, leaving 6 bases of the junction unmatched. This CDR3 is built from 15 residues. The CDR3 DNA is TGCGCCAGCAGCTTACCGAGACAGGGGGTCAATGAGCAGTTCTTC. Translation: CASSLPRQGVNEQFF.

A few counts support this clone. This sequence joins TRBV30 and TRBJ2-1; 8 bases match TRBD2. This CDR3 is built from 13 residues. With V trimmed by 7 bases and J by 10 bases, 12 bases remained unmatched. CDR1 and CDR2 (germline): GTSNPN, SVGIG (reference sequence). The CDR3 nucleotides read TGTGCCTCCGGACGGGGGGGAATTTCGGAGCAGTTCTTC. Amino acids: CASGRGGISEQFF. The whole variable domain, remainder taken from reference TRBV30 and TRBJ2-1, is SQTIHQWPATLVQPVGSPLSLECTVEGTSNPNLYWYRQAAGRGLQLLFYSVGIGQISSEVPQNLSASRPQDRQFILSSKKLLLSDSGFYLCASGRGGISEQFFGPGTRLTVL.

The chain recombines TRBV18 with TRBJ2-1; 10 nucleotides match TRBD1. The trim removed 1 base at V and 4 bases at J, leaving 7 bases unmatched. From germline, CDR1 is KGHSH and CDR2 LQKENI. The CDR3 has 17 residues. The CDR3 loop is CASSPRTGTGAYNEQFF. The CDR3 DNA follows: TGTGCCAGCTCACCACGAACCGGGACAGGGGCTTACAATGAGCAGTTCTTC.

In this sample, this clone turned up once. The rearrangement joins TRBV6-5 to TRBJ1-1; TRBD1 might be the D (5 bases). CDR1 is MNHEY, CDR2 SVGAGI, per germline. The CDR3 length is 12 residues. V was pared by 10 bases and J by 0 bases, with 9 bases between. The CDR3: CATAGMNTEAFF. DNA of the CDR3: TGTGCCACAGCAGGGATGAACACTGAAGCTTTCTTT.

The chain employs TRBV27 and TRBJ1-2; the D is unclear. The germline V gene has CDR1 MNHEY and CDR2 SMNVEV (reference sequence). The V end was cut by 3 bases, the J end by 0 bases, with 8 bases between. The CDR3 loop spans 14 amino acids. The chain's CDR3 is CASSFAGTNYGYTF. As DNA, the CDR3 is TGTGCCAGCAGTTTCGCAGGTACTAACTATGGCTACACCTTC.